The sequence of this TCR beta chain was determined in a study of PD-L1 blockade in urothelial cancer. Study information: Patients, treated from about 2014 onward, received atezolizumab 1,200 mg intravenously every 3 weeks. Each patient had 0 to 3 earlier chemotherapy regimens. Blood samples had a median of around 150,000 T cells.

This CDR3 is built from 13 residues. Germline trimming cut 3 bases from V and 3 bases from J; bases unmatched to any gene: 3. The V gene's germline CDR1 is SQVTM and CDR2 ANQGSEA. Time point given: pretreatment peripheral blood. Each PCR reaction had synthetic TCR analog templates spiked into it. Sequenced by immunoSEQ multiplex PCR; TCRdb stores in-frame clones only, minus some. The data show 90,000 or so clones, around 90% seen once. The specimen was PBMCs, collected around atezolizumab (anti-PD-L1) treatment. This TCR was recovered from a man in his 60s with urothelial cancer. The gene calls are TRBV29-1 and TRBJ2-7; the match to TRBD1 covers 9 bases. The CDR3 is CSVEGQGYYEQYF. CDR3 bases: TGCAGCGTTGAGGGACAGGGATACTACGAGCAGTACTTC.